This T cell receptor (beta chain) is drawn from a study of T cells in Graves' hyperthyroidism and ophthalmopathy. Amplified TCR beta CDR3 regions derived from RNA transcripts. The TCR CDR3 first-round RT-PCR relied on the HTBI primer set. One entry per CDR3 protein results from TCRdb running MiXCR on the multiplex PCR reads. The table shows some 250,000 distinct CDR3 sequences, with roughly 15% occurring only once. This clonotype was observed at least ten times. Mismatch with germline at one junction end may stem from a read error. Sequencing used blood. The clonotype was recovered from a woman aged 40-49 years with Graves' hyperthyroidism that later progressed to Graves' ophthalmopathy.

For the CDR3, the DNA is TGTGCCGGCAGGACTGCTACCTACGAGCAGTACTTC. Encoded protein: CAGRTATYEQYF. The rearrangement uses TRBV2 and TRBJ2-7, with a weak D call TRBD2 (5 bases). Germline CDR1 and CDR2: SNHLY and FYNNEI. The CDR3 has 12 residues.